This T cell receptor beta chain was recovered during a study of blood T cell repertoires in COVID-19. Some clones are missing from TCRdb's copy, which holds only in-frame ones; the method was immunoSEQ multiplex PCR. In the table there are over 300,000 clones, roughly 90% of which are singletons. CDR3 length: 13 residues. V was trimmed by 4 bases and J by 7 bases, leaving 11 bases between them. Germline V gives CDR1 SGHTA, CDR2 FQGNSA. This chain links TRBV7-2 with TRBJ2-4, with D possibly being TRBD1 (6 bases). The origin of this receptor is a man aged 18 to 35 with active or convalescent COVID-19. Material for sequencing was peripheral blood. CDR3 in DNA: TGTGCCAGCAGCTCAGCGCAGGGGAACATTCAGTACTTC. Protein sequence: CASSSAQGNIQYF.